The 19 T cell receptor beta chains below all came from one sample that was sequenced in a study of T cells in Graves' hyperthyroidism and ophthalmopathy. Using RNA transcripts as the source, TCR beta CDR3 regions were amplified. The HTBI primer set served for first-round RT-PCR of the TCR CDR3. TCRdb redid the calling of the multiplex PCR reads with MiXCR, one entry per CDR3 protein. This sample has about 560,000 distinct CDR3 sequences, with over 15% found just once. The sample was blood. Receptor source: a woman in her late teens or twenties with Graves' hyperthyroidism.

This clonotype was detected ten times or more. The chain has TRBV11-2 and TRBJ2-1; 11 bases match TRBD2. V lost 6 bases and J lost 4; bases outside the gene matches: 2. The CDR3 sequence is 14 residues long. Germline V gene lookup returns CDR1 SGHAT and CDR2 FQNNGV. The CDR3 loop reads CASRGTSGYNEQFF. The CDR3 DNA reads TGTGCCAGCAGGGGGACTAGCGGTTACAATGAGCAGTTCTTC.

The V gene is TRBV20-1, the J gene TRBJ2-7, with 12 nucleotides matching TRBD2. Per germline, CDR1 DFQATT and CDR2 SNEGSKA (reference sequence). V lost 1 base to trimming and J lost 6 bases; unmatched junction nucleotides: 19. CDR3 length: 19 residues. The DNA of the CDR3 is TGCAGTGCTAGAGGTTCCGGGGGACTAGCGGGCTTTCACCGGGGCGAGCAGTACTTC. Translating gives CSARGSGGLAGFHRGEQYF.

The CDR3 DNA reads as TGCAGTGCTAGAAGTTGGACAGGGGATGAGCAGTTCTTC. It yields the protein CSARSWTGDEQFF. J is TRBJ2-1 and V is TRBV20-1, with 9 nucleotides matching TRBD1. CDR3 length: 13 residues. J gave up 8 bases and V 2 bases, and 4 bases lay outside the gene matches. Germline V gene sequence: CDR1 DFQATT, CDR2 SNEGSKA (reference sequence).

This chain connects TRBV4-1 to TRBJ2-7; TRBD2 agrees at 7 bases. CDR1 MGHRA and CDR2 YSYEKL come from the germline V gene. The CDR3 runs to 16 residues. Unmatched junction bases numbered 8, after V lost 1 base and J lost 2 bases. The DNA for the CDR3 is TGCGCCAGCAGCCAAGGCACCGGGACTACCACCTACGAGCAGTACTTC. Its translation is CASSQGTGTTTYEQYF.

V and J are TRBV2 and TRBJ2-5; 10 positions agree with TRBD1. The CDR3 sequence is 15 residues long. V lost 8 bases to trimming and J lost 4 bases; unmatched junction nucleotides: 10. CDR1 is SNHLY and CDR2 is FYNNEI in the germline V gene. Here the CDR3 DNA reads TGTGCCAGCGCCCGGGACAGGGGAGGAGGAGAGACCCAGTACTTC. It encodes CASARDRGGGETQYF.

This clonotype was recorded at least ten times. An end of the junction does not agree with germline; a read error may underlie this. CDR3 nucleotides: TGTGCCAGCAGTTTGACAGGGAACGCCGGGGAGCTGTTTTTT. Its translation: CASSLTGNAGELFF. The V and J genes are TRBV28 and TRBJ2-2; 7 bases align to TRBD1. The CDR3 loop spans 14 amino acids. Germline V gene lookup returns CDR1 MDHEN and CDR2 SYDVKM.

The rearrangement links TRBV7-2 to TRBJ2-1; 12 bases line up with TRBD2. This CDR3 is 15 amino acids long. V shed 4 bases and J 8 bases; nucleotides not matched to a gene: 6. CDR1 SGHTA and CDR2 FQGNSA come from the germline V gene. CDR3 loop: CASSSTSGRIDEQFF. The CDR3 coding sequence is TGTGCCAGCAGCTCCACTAGCGGGAGGATAGATGAGCAGTTCTTC.

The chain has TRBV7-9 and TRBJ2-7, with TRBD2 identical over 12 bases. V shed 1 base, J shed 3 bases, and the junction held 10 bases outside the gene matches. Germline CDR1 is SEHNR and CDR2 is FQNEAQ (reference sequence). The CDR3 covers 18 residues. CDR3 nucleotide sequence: TGTGCCAGCAGCTTAGAGTCTCGACTAGCGGGAGTCTACTACGAGCAGTACTTC. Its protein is CASSLESRLAGVYYEQYF.

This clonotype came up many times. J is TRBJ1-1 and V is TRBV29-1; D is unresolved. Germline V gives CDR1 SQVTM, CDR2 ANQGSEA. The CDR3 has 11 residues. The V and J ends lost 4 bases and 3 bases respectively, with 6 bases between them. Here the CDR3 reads CSVVPDTEAFF. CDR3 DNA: TGCAGCGTTGTGCCTGACACTGAAGCTTTCTTT.

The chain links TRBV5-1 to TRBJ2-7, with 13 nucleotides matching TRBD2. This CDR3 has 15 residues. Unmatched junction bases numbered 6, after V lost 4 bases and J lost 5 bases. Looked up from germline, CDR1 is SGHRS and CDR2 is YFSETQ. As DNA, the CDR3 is TGCGCCAGCAGCCCGGGACTAGCGGGAATCAACGAGCAGTACTTC. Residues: CASSPGLAGINEQYF.

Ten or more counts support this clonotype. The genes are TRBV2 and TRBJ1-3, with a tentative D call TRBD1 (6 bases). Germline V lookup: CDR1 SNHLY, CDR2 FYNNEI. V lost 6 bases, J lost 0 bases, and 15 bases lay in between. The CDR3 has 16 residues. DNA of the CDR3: TGTGCCAGCAGGCGGACAGAACATACCTCTGGAAACACCATATATTTT. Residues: CASRRTEHTSGNTIYF.

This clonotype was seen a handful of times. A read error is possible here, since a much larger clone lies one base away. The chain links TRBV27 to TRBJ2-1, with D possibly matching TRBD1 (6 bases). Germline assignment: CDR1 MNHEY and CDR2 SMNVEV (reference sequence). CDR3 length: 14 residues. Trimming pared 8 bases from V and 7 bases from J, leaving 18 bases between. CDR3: CASQGQRASNEQFF. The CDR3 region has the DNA TGTGCCAGCCAAGGACAGAGGGCATCGAATGAGCAGTTCTTC.

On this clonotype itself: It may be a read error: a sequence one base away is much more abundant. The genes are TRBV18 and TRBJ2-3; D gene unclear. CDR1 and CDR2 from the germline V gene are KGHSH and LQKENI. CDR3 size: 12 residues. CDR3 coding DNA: TGTGCCGGCTCACAAAAGGTAGATACGCAGTATTTT. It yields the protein CAGSQKVDTQYF.

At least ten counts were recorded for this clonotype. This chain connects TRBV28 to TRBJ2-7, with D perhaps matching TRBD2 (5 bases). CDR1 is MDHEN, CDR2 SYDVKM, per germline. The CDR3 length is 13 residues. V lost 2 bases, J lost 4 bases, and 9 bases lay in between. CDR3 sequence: CASSLRGPYEQYF. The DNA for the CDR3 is TGTGCCAGCAGTTTACGGGGTCCGTACGAGCAGTACTTC.

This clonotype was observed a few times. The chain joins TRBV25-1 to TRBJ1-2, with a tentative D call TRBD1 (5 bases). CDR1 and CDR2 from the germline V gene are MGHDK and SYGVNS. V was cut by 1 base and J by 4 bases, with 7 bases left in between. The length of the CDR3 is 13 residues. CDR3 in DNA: TGTGCCAGCAGTGAATCAGGGTCCTATGGCTACACCTTC. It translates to CASSESGSYGYTF.

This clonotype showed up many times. CDR3 nucleotides: TGCAGTGCTCTAAGACAGGGAATGGATTCACCCCTCCACTTT. This encodes CSALRQGMDSPLHF. The rearrangement uses TRBV20-1 and TRBJ1-6; 7 nucleotides line up with TRBD1. This CDR3 has 14 amino acids. Unmatched junction bases numbered 9, after V lost 5 bases and J lost 8 bases. In germline, CDR1 is DFQATT, CDR2 SNEGSKA (reference sequence).

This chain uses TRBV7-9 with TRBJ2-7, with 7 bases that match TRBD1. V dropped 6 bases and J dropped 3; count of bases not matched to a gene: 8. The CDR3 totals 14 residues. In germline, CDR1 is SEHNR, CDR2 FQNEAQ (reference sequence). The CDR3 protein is CASRTSGTDYEQYF. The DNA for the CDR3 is TGTGCCAGCAGGACCTCCGGGACAGACTACGAGCAGTACTTC.

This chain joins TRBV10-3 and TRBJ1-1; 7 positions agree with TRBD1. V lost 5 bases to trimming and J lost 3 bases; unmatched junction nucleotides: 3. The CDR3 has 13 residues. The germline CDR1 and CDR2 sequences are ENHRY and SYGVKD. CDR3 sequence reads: CAISSGTDTEAFF. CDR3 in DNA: TGTGCCATCAGTTCCGGGACAGACACTGAAGCTTTCTTT.

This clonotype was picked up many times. The CDR3: CASSPGTVSYNEQFF. The CDR3 bases are TGTGCCAGCTCACCAGGGACGGTCTCCTACAATGAGCAGTTCTTC. V and J are TRBV18 and TRBJ2-1; the D gene could be TRBD1 or TRBD2 (5 bases each). CDR3 length: 15 amino acids. V was cut by 2 bases and J by 0 bases, with 8 bases left in between. Germline values: CDR1 KGHSH, CDR2 LQKENI.